These 7 T cell receptor beta chains were all obtained from the same sample, sequenced in a study of T cells in Graves' hyperthyroidism and ophthalmopathy. Researchers took RNA transcripts and amplified the TCR beta CDR3 regions from them. The TCR CDR3 was amplified in a first-round RT-PCR using the HTBI primer set. MiXCR, run by TCRdb on the multiplex PCR reads, gives a single entry per CDR3 protein. The table shows 40,000 to 60,000 distinct CDR3 sequences, with approximately 58% occurring only once. The sequenced sample was peripheral blood or thyroid tissue (not recorded which). The receptors derive from a man in his late teens or twenties with Graves' hyperthyroidism.

With respect to this clonotype: Germline and junction disagree at one end, which may indicate a read error. The chain carries TRBV10-3 and TRBJ1-3; D gene uncertain. There are 15 residues in the CDR3. CDR1 and CDR2 from the germline V gene are ENHRY and SYGVKD. The CDR3 nucleotides are TGTGCCATCAGCGAGTCCATGACCTCTGGAAACACCATATATTTT. It codes for CAISESMTSGNTIYF.

The V call is TRBV20-1, the J call TRBJ2-5, with TRBD2 as a possible D gene (5 bases). V lost 4 bases, J lost 3 bases, and 27 bases lay in between. Germline values: CDR1 DFQATT, CDR2 SNEGSKA (reference sequence). CDR3 length equals 18 residues. CDR3: CSAISGNTEALGEETQYF. The DNA for the CDR3 is TGCAGTGCTATCTCAGGAAACACTGAAGCTTTGGGAGAAGAGACCCAGTACTTC.

The V call is TRBV29-1, the J call TRBJ1-6; D not resolved. V was shortened by 7 bases and J by 0 bases, with 13 bases between the two germline ends. CDR3 size: 15 residues. Germline assignment: CDR1 SQVTM and CDR2 ANQGSEA. CDR3 nucleotide sequence: TGCAGCGCCGCCCAGGTGGGCTCCTATAATTCACCCCTCCACTTT. This codes for CSAAQVGSYNSPLHF.

The V call is TRBV10-1, the J call TRBJ1-1; D remains unclear. CDR3 length: 13 amino acids. CDR1 is WNHNN, CDR2 SYGVQD, per germline (reference sequence). Trimming pared 2 bases from V and 2 bases from J, leaving 6 bases between. In DNA form, the CDR3 reads TGCGCCAGCAGTGAGGGGATCAACACTGAAGCTTTCTTT. It translates to CASSEGINTEAFF.

The V gene is TRBV7-6, the J gene TRBJ2-7; D unresolved. The CDR3 is 14 amino acids. V gave up 5 bases and J gave up 4 bases, with 15 bases separating them. Germline CDR1 SGHVS, CDR2 FNYEAQ. CDR3 protein: CASSPPLAVYEQYF. In nucleotides, the CDR3 is TGTGCCAGCAGCCCCCCACTCGCGGTATACGAGCAGTACTTC.

The chain joins TRBV15 to TRBJ2-7; 16 positions match TRBD2. The CDR3 sequence is 15 residues long. V lost 2 bases, J lost 7 bases, and 2 bases stayed unmatched. The germline gives CDR1 LNHNV, CDR2 YYDKDF (reference sequence). As DNA, the CDR3 is TGTGCCACCAGCAGATCGGGACTAGCGGGAGGGGAGCAGTACTTC. Encoded protein: CATSRSGLAGGEQYF.

This clonotype was found many times. The CDR3 protein is CASSGQGGRDYGYTF. CDR3 in DNA: TGTGCCAGCAGCGGACAGGGGGGACGGGACTATGGCTACACCTTC. The chain recombines TRBV9 with TRBJ1-2; TRBD1 aligns across 9 bases. Germline CDR1 and CDR2: SGDLS and YYNGEE. Trimming removed 3 bases from V and 3 bases from J; junction bases left unmatched: 6. The CDR3 is made up of 15 amino acids.